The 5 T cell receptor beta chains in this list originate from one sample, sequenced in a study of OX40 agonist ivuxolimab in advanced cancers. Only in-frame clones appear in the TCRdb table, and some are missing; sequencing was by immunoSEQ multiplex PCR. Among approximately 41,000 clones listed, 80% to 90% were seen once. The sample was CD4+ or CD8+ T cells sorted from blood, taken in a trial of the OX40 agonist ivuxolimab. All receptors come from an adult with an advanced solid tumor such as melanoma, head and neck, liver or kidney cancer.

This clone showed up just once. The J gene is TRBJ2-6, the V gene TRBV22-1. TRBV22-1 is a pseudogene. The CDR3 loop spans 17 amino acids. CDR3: CPGSFGCEQSRANVLTF. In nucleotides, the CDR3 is TGTCCTGGGAGTTTCGGATGCGAACAAAGTCGGGCCAACGTCCTGACTTTC.

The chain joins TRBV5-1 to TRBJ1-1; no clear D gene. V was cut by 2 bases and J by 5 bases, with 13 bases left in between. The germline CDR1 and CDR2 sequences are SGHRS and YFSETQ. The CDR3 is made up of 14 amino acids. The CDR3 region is CASSFKTGGTEAFF. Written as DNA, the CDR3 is TGCGCCAGCAGCTTCAAGACGGGAGGGACTGAAGCTTTCTTT.

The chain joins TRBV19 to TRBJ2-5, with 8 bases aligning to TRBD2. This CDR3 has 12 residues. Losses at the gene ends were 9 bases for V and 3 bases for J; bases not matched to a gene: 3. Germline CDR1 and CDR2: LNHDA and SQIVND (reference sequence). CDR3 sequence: CASGRGEETQYF. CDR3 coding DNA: TGTGCCAGCGGGAGGGGTGAAGAGACCCAGTACTTC.

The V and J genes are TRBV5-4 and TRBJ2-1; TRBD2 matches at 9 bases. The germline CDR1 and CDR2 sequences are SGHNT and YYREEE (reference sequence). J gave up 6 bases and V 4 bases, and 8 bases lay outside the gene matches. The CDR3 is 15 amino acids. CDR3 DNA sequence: TGTGCCAGCAGCCCCGGGACTAGCAGAACCAATGAGCAGTTCTTC. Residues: CASSPGTSRTNEQFF.

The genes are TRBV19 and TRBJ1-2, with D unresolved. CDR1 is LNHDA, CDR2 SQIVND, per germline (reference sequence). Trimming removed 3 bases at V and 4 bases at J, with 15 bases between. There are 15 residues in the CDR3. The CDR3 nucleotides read TGTGCCAGTAGTATCAGAGTCCCAGTCCTCTATGGCTACACCTTC. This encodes CASSIRVPVLYGYTF.